This TCR beta chain stems from a study of T cell changes during pregnancy in multiple sclerosis (dated by TCRdb to the late 2010s). Study-wide context: In women with multiple sclerosis, the researchers looked at how the T cell repertoire shifted as pregnancy progressed.

As concerns this clone: Which antigen it targets is not known. Base-call qualities are not available, and no considerably larger clone is one nucleotide away.

The germline ends are 5 bases apart after V is trimmed by 7 bases and J by 2 bases. Spanning cysteine to phenylalanine, the CDR3 consists of 11 amino acids. This entry keeps only the CDR3 DNA: 33 bases, framed from base 1. Based on the germline V gene, the CDR1 and CDR2 sequences are MNHEY and SVGAGI. The library was made by the immunoSEQ multiplex PCR assay. TCRdb took over this immuneACCESS table, retaining in-frame rearrangements with V and J assigned. Such tables are incomplete; in checked studies, under half of the missing clones stem from an unresolved V gene, and the remainder is unexplained. Counted in this sample were around 62,000 clones; 70% to 90% of them appeared once. The biggest ten clones account for around 2.3% of the sample.

This sample comprised peripheral blood, obtained in the first trimester of pregnancy. The chain is encoded by TRBV6-5 joined to TRBJ1-1; no D gene is confidently identified. This clonotype originated in a female donor with multiple sclerosis, enrolled in a pregnancy study. The nucleotides are TGTGCCAGCACCAGTAACACTGAAGCTTTCTTT. It specifies CASTSNTEAFF.